These 32 T cell receptor beta chains were sequenced from one sample in a study of blood T cell repertoires in COVID-19 (dated by TCRdb to about 2020). Libraries came from the immunoSEQ multiplex PCR assay. TCRdb stores this immuneACCESS table with in-frame sequences only. Part of the clones is absent; in the studies checked, under half of the shortfall reflects unresolved V genes, and no reason is known for the rest. This sample comprises around 300,000 clones, 85% to 90% of them detected only once. Together, the top ten hold 2.4% of the sample. The source material was PBMCs or T cells enriched from blood (not recorded which). The origin of the receptors is a woman aged 18-29 years who had recovered from COVID-19.

The chain joins TRBV18 to TRBJ2-7; 14 bases line up with TRBD2. V shed 2 bases, J shed 2 bases, and the junction held 8 bases outside the gene matches. CDR1 and CDR2 from the germline V gene are KGHSH and LQKENI. The CDR3 contains 18 residues. CDR3 in DNA: TGTGCCAGCTCACCAAGGACTAGCGGGGGGTCCCTCACCTACGAGCAGTACTTC. This sequence encodes CASSPRTSGGSLTYEQYF.

Concerning this clone itself: The same CDR3 is also encoded by other DNA sequences in this sample. This chain links TRBV9 with TRBJ1-2, with 7 bases lining up with TRBD1. The CDR3 extends over 13 amino acids. Germline CDR1 and CDR2: SGDLS and YYNGEE. Trimming took 0 bases from V and 5 from J; bases not matched to a gene: 1. The CDR3 is CASSVGQGYGYTF. The CDR3 bases are TGTGCCAGCAGCGTAGGACAGGGATATGGCTACACCTTC.

The chain employs TRBV7-2 and TRBJ1-3, with 7 nucleotides matching TRBD1. After removal of 6 bases from V and 4 bases from J, the junction contained 12 bases not matched to a gene. Germline V gene data show CDR1 as SGHTA and CDR2 as FQGNSA. The length of the CDR3 is 16 residues. CDR3 region: CASSFRGDSPGNTIYF. The CDR3 bases are TGTGCCAGCAGTTTTAGAGGGGACAGTCCGGGAAACACCATATATTTT.

The rearrangement links TRBV13 to TRBJ1-1; D unresolved. Germline V lookup: CDR1 PRHDT, CDR2 FYEKMQ (reference sequence). This CDR3 region has 13 residues. Trimming pared 7 bases from V and 1 base from J, leaving 10 bases between. The CDR3 sequence: CASIQRGNTEAFF. DNA of the CDR3: TGTGCCAGCATCCAGCGGGGGAACACTGAAGCTTTCTTT.

The chain uses TRBV3-1 (or the pseudogene TRBV3-2) and TRBJ1-6, with TRBD1 as a possible D gene (5 bases). This CDR3 comprises 13 residues. The germline gives CDR1 LGHDT, CDR2 YNNKEL (reference sequence). V lost 6 bases and J lost 4, with 7 bases in between. The chain's CDR3 is CASSRQYNSPLHF. The CDR3 nucleotides read TGTGCCAGCAGTCGACAGTATAATTCACCCCTCCACTTT.

This clone was recorded once. The chain combines TRBV19 with TRBJ1-3; 10 bases fit TRBD1. The CDR3 has 16 amino acids. V was clipped by 6 bases and J by 4 bases; unmatched bases: 9. Germline V CDR1 and CDR2: LNHDA, SQIVND (reference sequence). CDR3 sequence: CASRRPDRGQGNTIYF. The CDR3 nucleotides read TGTGCCAGTAGACGACCTGACAGGGGGCAAGGAAACACCATATATTTT. Filled out from reference TRBV19 and TRBJ1-3, the complete variable domain reads DGGITQSPKYLFRKEGQNVTLSCEQNLNHDAMYWYRQDPGQGLRLIYYSQIVNDFQKGDIAEGYSVSREKKESFPLTVTSAQKNPTAFYLCASRRPDRGQGNTIYFGEGSWLTVV.

The chain recombines TRBV6-1 with TRBJ2-5; a weak D match, TRBD2 (5 bases). The CDR3 runs 14 residues. Trimming pared 2 bases from V and 4 bases from J, leaving 11 bases between. Germline CDR1 MNHNS, CDR2 SASEGT. The CDR3 coding sequence is TGTGCCAGCAGTGAAACTAGGCCGATAGAGACCCAGTACTTC. Residues: CASSETRPIETQYF.

The chain has TRBV3-1 (or the pseudogene TRBV3-2) and TRBJ1-2; 7 nucleotides align to TRBD1. Looked up from germline, CDR1 is LGHDT and CDR2 is YNNKEL (reference sequence). The V segment lost 3 bases and the J segment 8 bases; nucleotides outside the gene matches: 12. This CDR3 spans 15 amino acids. The CDR3 reads CASSHHDRVVEGYTF. Here the CDR3 DNA reads TGTGCCAGCAGCCACCACGACAGGGTGGTGGAGGGCTACACCTTC.

The V call is TRBV11-2, the J call TRBJ1-1; 7 nucleotides match TRBD1. CDR1 and CDR2 (germline): SGHAT, FQNNGV. J lost 2 bases, V lost 2 bases, and 2 bases had no gene match. This CDR3 is built from 14 residues. For the CDR3, the DNA is TGTGCCAGCAGCTTAAACAGGGGAAACACTGAAGCTTTCTTT. This encodes CASSLNRGNTEAFF.

The J gene is TRBJ1-1, the V gene TRBV7-9; no clear D gene. There are 11 residues in the CDR3. V was trimmed by 1 base and J by 8 bases, leaving 5 bases between them. Germline assignment: CDR1 SEHNR and CDR2 FQNEAQ (reference sequence). The CDR3 DNA follows: TGTGCCAGCAGCTTAGTACAGGAAGCTTTCTTT. It translates to CASSLVQEAFF.

The chain carries TRBV4-2 and TRBJ2-1; perhaps TRBD1 as D (5 bases). From germline, CDR1 is LGHNA and CDR2 YNFKEQ. The CDR3 extends over 16 amino acids. Trimming took off 0 bases at V and 4 bases at J, with 13 bases between the two ends. This CDR3 is CASSQDGADRYNEQFF. In DNA form, the CDR3 reads TGTGCCAGCAGCCAAGATGGGGCAGATCGATACAATGAGCAGTTCTTC.

V gene TRBV5-1 combines with J gene TRBJ1-2; D is undetermined. Trimming removed 4 bases from V and 8 bases from J, with 12 bases in between. CDR3 length: 12 amino acids. Germline V gene data show CDR1 as SGHRS and CDR2 as YFSETQ. The chain's CDR3 is CASSPDRGGYTF. The CDR3 region has the DNA TGCGCCAGCAGCCCCGACCGAGGGGGCTACACCTTC.

The J gene is TRBJ1-2, the V gene TRBV6-5, with TRBD1 identical over 7 bases. Per germline, CDR1 MNHEY and CDR2 SVGAGI. After removal of 6 bases from V and 5 bases from J, the junction contained 9 bases not matched to a gene. The CDR3 has 14 residues. CDR3: CASRGTGTAYGYTF. In DNA, the CDR3 is TGTGCCAGCAGAGGGACCGGGACAGCATATGGCTACACCTTC.

This clone appeared once. The chain joins TRBV19 to TRBJ1-4, with a weak D call TRBD1 (5 bases). Germline values: CDR1 LNHDA, CDR2 SQIVND (reference sequence). The CDR3 has 14 amino acids. Trimming stripped 3 bases from V and 6 bases from J, with 11 bases between. This CDR3 reads CASSIPGRDEKLFF. The CDR3 nucleotides read TGTGCCAGTAGTATCCCCGGCAGGGATGAAAAACTGTTTTTT.

The chain links TRBV11-3 to TRBJ1-5; D ambiguous. Per the germline V gene, CDR1 is SGHNT and CDR2 is YENEEA. The V end was cut by 5 bases, the J end by 8 bases, with 7 bases between. The CDR3 runs 11 residues. The CDR3 reads CASSSQEPQHF. The CDR3 nucleotides read TGTGCCAGCAGCAGTCAGGAGCCCCAGCATTTT.

The chain recombines TRBV5-1 with TRBJ1-2; D not resolved. Between the trimmed V and J ends, which lost 2 bases and 1 base, there was a span of 12 bases. Germline CDR1 reads SGHRS; CDR2 reads YFSETQ. This CDR3 has 15 amino acids. The CDR3, as DNA: TGCGCCAGCAGCTTCTTTGTAGATGTTAACTATGGCTACACCTTC. Translated, it gives CASSFFVDVNYGYTF.

The J gene is TRBJ2-5, the V gene TRBV30, with D perhaps matching TRBD2 (6 bases). Trimming took 1 base from V and 5 from J, leaving 14 bases between them. This CDR3 has 14 residues. CDR1 and CDR2 from the germline V gene are GTSNPN and SVGIG (reference sequence). In nucleotides, the CDR3 is TGTGCCTGGAGTGGGGGGACTCTAGGGGAGACCCAGTACTTC. It translates to CAWSGGTLGETQYF. The variable domain in full, with the rest retrieved from reference TRBV30 and TRBJ2-5, is SQTIHQWPATLVQPVGSPLSLECTVEGTSNPNLYWYRQAAGRGLQLLFYSVGIGQISSEVPQNLSASRPQDRQFILSSKKLLLSDSGFYLCAWSGGTLGETQYFGPGTRLLVL.

This chain connects TRBV19 to TRBJ1-1; D unclear. Germline CDR1 reads LNHDA; CDR2 reads SQIVND (reference sequence). Trimming left V 1 base short and J 8 bases short, with 8 bases between. The CDR3 has 12 amino acids. In nucleotides, the CDR3 is TGTGCCAGTAGTATAGGGGTCGGGGAAGCTTTCTTT. This translates into CASSIGVGEAFF.

This clone appeared a single time. The chain joins TRBV5-6 to TRBJ2-3; D may be TRBD1 (6 bases). V was trimmed by 4 bases and J by 5 bases, leaving 14 bases between them. CDR3 length: 14 residues. Germline values: CDR1 SGHDT, CDR2 YYEEEE. The CDR3, as DNA: TGTGCCAGCAGCCCGGGACACCCGGGAGATACGCAGTATTTT. This translates into CASSPGHPGDTQYF.

The V call is TRBV5-1, the J call TRBJ2-3; D may be TRBD1 (6 bases). Germline loops: CDR1 SGHRS, CDR2 YFSETQ. This CDR3 is built from 16 residues. The V gene lost 4 bases and the J gene lost 7 bases, with 22 bases spanning the gap. CDR3 DNA: TGCGCCAGCAGCCCGACCCAGGGGTCCGCGGGTTATACGCAGTATTTT. Protein product: CASSPTQGSAGYTQYF. The variable domain in full, with the rest retrieved from reference TRBV5-1 and TRBJ2-3, is KAGVTQTPRYLIKTRGQQVTLSCSPISGHRSVSWYQQTPGQGLQFLFEYFSETQRNKGNFPGRFSGRQFSNSRSEMNVSTLELGDSALYLCASSPTQGSAGYTQYFGPGTRLTVL.

The chain is built from TRBV13 and TRBJ1-3; no firm D call. CDR3 length equals 17 residues. The germline V and J ends were trimmed by 5 bases and 3 bases, with 20 bases remaining between them. CDR1 is PRHDT, CDR2 FYEKMQ, per germline (reference sequence). For the CDR3, the DNA is TGTGCCAGCAGCCGACGAACGGAGCCACTCTTTGGAAACACCATATATTTT. It yields the protein CASSRRTEPLFGNTIYF.

Details on this clone: Other DNA variants within this sample encode the same CDR3. This chain's CDR3 is CASSLSGQNTEAFF. In DNA, the CDR3 is TGCGCCAGCAGCCTCTCGGGACAGAACACTGAAGCTTTCTTT. This chain links TRBV5-1 with TRBJ1-1; possibly TRBD1 for D (6 bases). V was shortened by 4 bases and J by 1 base, with 11 bases between the two germline ends. Germline CDR1 and CDR2: SGHRS and YFSETQ. This CDR3 comprises 14 residues.

This chain joins TRBV3-1 (or the pseudogene TRBV3-2) and TRBJ1-4, with a tentative D call TRBD1 (5 bases). This CDR3 has 15 amino acids. CDR1 and CDR2 (germline): LGHDT, YNNKEL (reference sequence). V lost 4 bases and J lost 6, with 15 bases in between. CDR3 coding DNA: TGTGCCAGCAGCCGCTACGGCAGGGCGGATGAAAAACTGTTTTTT. This gives the protein CASSRYGRADEKLFF.

The chain recombines TRBV5-6 with TRBJ1-4; TRBD1 matches at 7 bases. The CDR3 has 14 amino acids. The germline gives CDR1 SGHDT, CDR2 YYEEEE. V dropped 4 bases and J dropped 7; count of bases not matched to a gene: 7. The CDR3 here is CASSPQGDGEKLFF. The CDR3 region has the DNA TGTGCCAGCAGCCCCCAGGGGGATGGTGAAAAACTGTTTTTT.

J is TRBJ2-7 and V is TRBV20-1, with D unclear. The CDR3 runs 11 residues. Germline CDR1 and CDR2: DFQATT and SNEGSKA (reference sequence). The V and J ends lost 6 bases and 4 bases respectively, with 10 bases between them. This CDR3 is CSALEDYEQYF. The CDR3 DNA sequence: TGCAGTGCCCTCGAGGATTACGAGCAGTACTTC.

The count of this clone is one. This CDR3 reads CASSYSVSAGTEAFF. CDR3 coding DNA: TGTGCCAGCAGTTACTCGGTTTCTGCGGGCACTGAAGCTTTCTTT. The chain employs TRBV6-5 and TRBJ1-1; D gene ambiguous. The germline CDR1 and CDR2 sequences are MNHEY and SVGAGI. V shed 0 bases and J shed 4 bases, with 12 bases lying between them. The CDR3 is 15 amino acids.

About this clone itself: The junction shows a germline mismatch at one end, possibly a read error. The V gene is TRBV7-7, the J gene TRBJ2-3; tentatively, D is TRBD2 (6 bases). The germline V gene encodes CDR1 SSHAT and CDR2 FNYEAQ (reference sequence). This CDR3 has 13 residues. The CDR3 is CASSLDYTDTQYF. In nucleotides, the CDR3 is TGTGCTAGCAGCCTGGACTACACAGATACGCAGTATTTT.

This clone has a single count. CDR3 nucleotides: TGTGCCAGCAGCCATAGCGGGGGATGGCATGAGCAGTTCTTC. Translated, it gives CASSHSGGWHEQFF. The rearrangement links TRBV11-3 to TRBJ2-1, with TRBD2 matching over 9 bases. V shed 5 bases and J 8 bases; nucleotides not matched to a gene: 7. There are 14 residues in the CDR3. The germline gives CDR1 SGHNT, CDR2 YENEEA.

The chain is built from TRBV5-1 and TRBJ2-2; 8 bases fit TRBD1. V shed 6 bases and J 7 bases; nucleotides not matched to a gene: 11. This CDR3 contains 15 residues. CDR1 and CDR2 (germline): SGHRS, YFSETQ. The CDR3 spells CASTVTGDIGGELFF. As DNA, the CDR3 is TGCGCCAGCACGGTGACAGGGGATATCGGCGGGGAGCTGTTTTTT.

This chain links TRBV3-1 (or the pseudogene TRBV3-2) with TRBJ2-1; 9 positions match TRBD2. Germline-derived CDR1 and CDR2 are LGHDT and YNNKEL (reference sequence). J gave up 2 bases and V 4 bases, and 6 bases lay outside the gene matches. The CDR3 consists of 16 residues. In nucleotides, the CDR3 is TGTGCCAGCAGCCTGCTAGCGGGGAGTACCTACAATGAGCAGTTCTTC. This sequence encodes CASSLLAGSTYNEQFF.

The rearrangement uses TRBV28 and TRBJ1-4; 12 bases line up with TRBD1. The CDR3 is made up of 16 amino acids. CDR1 and CDR2 (germline): MDHEN, SYDVKM. J gave up 5 bases and V 7 bases, and 8 bases lay outside the gene matches. As DNA, the CDR3 is TGTGCCAGCAACCGGGACAGGGGGCGCGTCAATGAAAAACTGTTTTTT. This gives the protein CASNRDRGRVNEKLFF. Variable domain in full (rest from reference TRBV28 and TRBJ1-4): DVKVTQSSRYLVKRTGEKVFLECVQDMDHENMFWYRQDPGLGLRLIYFSYDVKMKEKGDIPEGYSVSREKKERFSLILESASTNQTSMYLCASNRDRGRVNEKLFFGSGTQLSVL.

The gene calls are TRBV6-5 and TRBJ2-7; the match to TRBD2 covers 15 bases. The germline V gene encodes CDR1 MNHEY and CDR2 SVGAGI. V lost 8 bases to trimming and J lost 8 bases; unmatched junction nucleotides: 4. The CDR3 spans 13 residues. As DNA, the CDR3 is TGTGCCAGCGGGACTAGCGGGGGGCCACAGCAGTACTTC. Its translation: CASGTSGGPQQYF.